The rows below give T cell receptor beta chains drawn from one sample of a study of cytomegalovirus exposure and HLA in healthy donors. Here immunoSEQ multiplex PCR was the method, and the copy in TCRdb shows in-frame clones only, minus some. The sample contains 90,000 or so clones, 80% to 90% of which appear only once. The sample comprised PBMCs. These receptors all come from a man younger than 40 in good health and CMV-seropositive. Each CDR3 is given with its conserved first and last residue. The D gene is left open where the match is weak. Clone size is stated in some rows and not others, as once, few, many or a class when expanded.

DNA: TGCAGCGTTGGGCGCGGGGGCGCTGAAGCTTTCTTT
CDR3: CSVGRGGAEAFF
V: TRBV29-1
J: TRBJ1-1
size: NA
D: NA

DNA: TGTGCCAGCAGCGCCGTCTCTCAGGCAGGGGAAGCTTTCTTT
CDR3: CASSAVSQAGEAFF
V: TRBV9
J: TRBJ1-1
size: NA
D: NA

DNA: TGTGCCAGCTCACCCCCGGGACAGGGGTCAGATACGCAGTATTTT
CDR3: CASSPPGQGSDTQYF
V: TRBV18
J: TRBJ2-3
size: NA
D: TRBD1

DNA: TGTGCCAGCAGCCCCTTACAGGGTACCGGGGAGCTGTTTTTT
CDR3: CASSPLQGTGELFF
V: TRBV14
J: TRBJ2-2
size: NA
D: NA

DNA: TGTGCCAGCACCTCGACAGGGGGTAATCTTTACGAGCAGTACTTC
CDR3: CASTSTGGNLYEQYF
V: TRBV28
J: TRBJ2-7
size: NA
D: TRBD1

DNA: TGTGCCACCAGCAGAGATAGGACAACCGGGGAGCTGTTTTTT
CDR3: CATSRDRTTGELFF
V: TRBV15
J: TRBJ2-2
size: NA
D: NA

DNA: TGCGCCAGCAGCCCACATCAGGGGCTCTCCTACGAGCAGTACTTC
CDR3: CASSPHQGLSYEQYF
V: TRBV5-1
J: TRBJ2-7
size: NA
D: NA

DNA: TGCGCCAGCAGCCAAGGACAGGCCGACTCTGGAAACACCATATATTTT
CDR3: CASSQGQADSGNTIYF
V: TRBV4-3
J: TRBJ1-3
size: medium-sized
D: NA

DNA: TGTGCCAGCAGCTCCCCTTTAGGGAGCGGGTTATCATACACAGATACGCAGTATTTT
CDR3: CASSSPLGSGLSYTDTQYF
V: TRBV7-2
J: TRBJ2-3
size: NA
D: NA

DNA: TGTGCCAGCAGCCAATACGGGGGACAGGGGGGCAATCAGCCCCAGCATTTT
CDR3: CASSQYGGQGGNQPQHF
V: TRBV4-2
J: TRBJ1-5
size: few
D: TRBD1

DNA: TGCGCCAGCAGCCATGTCGGGACAGGGGACGAGCAGTACTTC
CDR3: CASSHVGTGDEQYF
V: TRBV4-1
J: TRBJ2-7
size: few
D: TRBD1

DNA: TGTGCCAGCGGGAGGTCAGGGAGGGAGCAGTACTTC
CDR3: CASGRSGREQYF
V: TRBV2
J: TRBJ2-7
size: NA
D: NA

DNA: TGTGCCAGCAAACGACAGGATTACGAGCAGTACTTC
CDR3: CASKRQDYEQYF
V: TRBV5-8
J: TRBJ2-7
size: NA
D: NA

DNA: TGTGCCAGCTCACTTCGGACAGCCGCGAGCTACAATGAGCAGTTCTTC
CDR3: CASSLRTAASYNEQFF
V: TRBV18
J: TRBJ2-1
size: NA
D: NA

DNA: TGTGCCAGCAGCTTAGGGGCGCCCTCTGGGGCCAACGTCCTGACTTTC
CDR3: CASSLGAPSGANVLTF
V: TRBV7-7
J: TRBJ2-6
size: once
D: NA